This T cell receptor (beta chain) was recorded in a study of CD8+ T cells in alopecia areata. Details on this clone: Its antigen remains unidentified.

This CDR3 has 15 residues. The germline V gene has CDR1 SNHLY and CDR2 FYNNEI. V was trimmed by 2 bases and J by 4 bases, leaving 12 bases between them. RNA, once extracted, was reverse transcribed into cDNA for use as the sequencing template. The method was immunoSEQ multiplex PCR; TCRdb's version includes in-frame clones alone and lacks a portion of them. The sample lists around 150,000 clones, about two thirds occurring once. CD4+ and CD8+ T cells were sorted from PBMCs. Study-level points and caveats: Resident alphabeta T-cell populations of normal skin are likewise subject to sequencing in scalp samples. Higher clonality and more expanded CD8+ clones appeared in lesional than normal scalp. Patients shared TCRs less clearly than mice did, possibly for HLA-related reasons.

J is TRBJ2-1 and V is TRBV2, with D maybe TRBD1 (6 bases). The clonotype comes from a human donor in good health. The specimen was CD8+ T cells sorted from blood. CDR3 coding DNA: TGTGCCAGCAGTGAAAGGGGACAAGGGTACAATGAGCAGTTCTTC. Protein sequence: CASSERGQGYNEQFF. The complete variable domain, with remaining parts taken from reference TRBV2 and TRBJ2-1, reads EPEVTQTPSHQVTQMGQEVILRCVPISNHLYFYWYRQILGQKVEFLVSFYNNEISEKSEIFDDQFSVERPDGSNFTLKIRSTKLEDSAMYFCASSERGQGYNEQFFGPGTRLTVL.